The 17 T cell receptor beta chains reported below all come from one sample, sequenced in a study of T cells in Graves' hyperthyroidism and ophthalmopathy. Regions amplified from RNA transcripts were the TCR beta CDR3 regions. TCR CDR3 underwent first-round RT-PCR with the HTBI primer set. TCRdb ran MiXCR on the multiplex PCR reads and lists one entry per CDR3 protein. The repertoire holds more than 450,000 distinct CDR3 sequences, with roughly 15% as singletons. Sequenced: blood. These receptors were taken from a woman aged 40 to 49 with Graves' hyperthyroidism.

This clonotype occurred many times. The genes are TRBV3-1 and TRBJ2-3; D perhaps matches TRBD1 (6 bases). The CDR3 contains 17 residues. Germline V CDR1 and CDR2: LGHDT, YNNKEL (reference sequence). Between the trimmed V and J ends, which lost 0 bases and 2 bases, there was a span of 15 bases. CDR3 in amino acids: CASSQDPLRGNTDTQYF. In DNA, the CDR3 is TGTGCCAGCAGCCAAGATCCCCTGAGGGGGAACACAGATACGCAGTATTTT.

This clonotype turned up a few times. The chain is built from TRBV29-1 and TRBJ2-3; a possible D gene is TRBD1 (6 bases). Trimming stripped 4 bases from V and 0 bases from J, with 14 bases between. The CDR3 runs to 15 residues. From germline, CDR1 is SQVTM and CDR2 ANQGSEA. The CDR3 DNA is TGCAGCGTTGGAGTACAGGGATCTAGCACAGATACGCAGTATTTT. It codes for CSVGVQGSSTDTQYF.

Remarks on this clonotype: The junction differs from germline at one of its ends, possibly a read error. The chain is built from TRBV28 and TRBJ2-7; D not resolved. CDR1 and CDR2 (germline): MDHEN, SYDVKM. The CDR3 loop spans 13 amino acids. This CDR3 reads CARSQEPEYEQYF. The CDR3 DNA is TGTGCCCGCAGCCAAGAACCCGAATACGAGCAGTACTTC.

This clonotype was seen ten or more times. This chain joins TRBV6-2 or TRBV6-3 and TRBJ1-2; the D is unclear. Trimming pared 3 bases from V and 7 bases from J, leaving 6 bases between. The germline CDR1 and CDR2 sequences are MNHEY and SVGEGT. The CDR3 contains 11 residues. CDR3 bases: TGTGCCAGCAGTTATCTTCGTGGCTACACCTTC. Amino acid sequence: CASSYLRGYTF.

At least ten counts were recorded for this clonotype. The chain uses TRBV5-1 and TRBJ1-1, with 10 positions matching TRBD1. The V gene's germline CDR1 is SGHRS and CDR2 YFSETQ. The CDR3 consists of 14 residues. With 4 bases clipped from V and 5 bases from J, the junction kept 5 bases outside the gene matches. CDR3 DNA sequence: TGCGCCAGCAGCCGGACAGGGGGTTGGACTGAAGCTTTCTTT. Translating it yields CASSRTGGWTEAFF.

This clonotype was observed at least ten times. This chain uses TRBV28 with TRBJ2-2; 11 positions match TRBD2. Trimming removed 5 bases from V and 3 bases from J; junction bases left unmatched: 11. There are 18 residues in the CDR3. Germline values: CDR1 MDHEN, CDR2 SYDVKM. Written as DNA, the CDR3 is TGTGCCAGCAGTCTTTCCCCTCCGGGACTAGCGGACACCGGGGAGCTGTTTTTT. It encodes CASSLSPPGLADTGELFF.

The chain combines TRBV7-8 with TRBJ2-5, with a tentative D call TRBD2 (5 bases). Trimming cost V 5 bases and J 3 bases, with 13 bases left between them. Germline assignment: CDR1 SGHVS and CDR2 FQNEAQ. The CDR3 loop spans 14 amino acids. DNA for the CDR3: TGTGCCAGCAGCCTTTGGAGCGGAGAAGAGACCCAGTACTTC. It encodes CASSLWSGEETQYF.

The chain uses TRBV28 and TRBJ2-7, with D hard to call. This CDR3 spans 12 amino acids. Trimming left V 7 bases short and J 3 bases short, with 10 bases between. Germline V gene lookup returns CDR1 MDHEN and CDR2 SYDVKM. CDR3 nucleotides: TGTGCCAGCACCACTTCGCACTACGAGCAGTACTTC. Translated: CASTTSHYEQYF.

This clonotype was observed a handful of times. The chain is built from TRBV19 and TRBJ1-1, with D unresolved. V lost 3 bases and J 1 base, leaving 6 bases between the germline ends. The germline CDR1 and CDR2 sequences are LNHDA and SQIVND (reference sequence). There are 13 residues in the CDR3. The DNA of the CDR3 is TGTGCCAGTAGTATGAAGGAGAACACTGAAGCTTTCTTT. It encodes CASSMKENTEAFF.

This clonotype came up many times. The V call is TRBV27, the J call TRBJ1-1, with D perhaps TRBD1 (5 bases). In germline, CDR1 is MNHEY, CDR2 SMNVEV (reference sequence). The V gene lost 0 bases and the J gene lost 3 bases, with 8 bases spanning the gap. The CDR3 covers 14 residues. CDR3: CASSLSTAYTEAFF. CDR3 DNA: TGTGCCAGCAGTTTATCGACAGCTTACACTGAAGCTTTCTTT.

This clonotype was detected a few times. The genes are TRBV20-1 and TRBJ2-1, with 8 bases matching TRBD2. This CDR3 region has 15 residues. V shed 5 bases, J shed 5 bases, and the junction held 11 bases outside the gene matches. Germline CDR1 DFQATT, CDR2 SNEGSKA (reference sequence). The CDR3 loop reads CSASGGGVFNNEQFF. The CDR3 coding sequence is TGCAGTGCTTCGGGGGGGGGTGTTTTTAACAATGAGCAGTTCTTC.

The table lists this clonotype with many counts. The chain recombines TRBV20-1 with TRBJ1-1; D gene uncertain. The CDR3 length is 14 residues. Germline V gene sequence: CDR1 DFQATT, CDR2 SNEGSKA (reference sequence). The V end lost 0 bases, the J end lost 3 bases, and 11 bases lay between the germline ends. Here the CDR3 DNA reads TGCAGTGCTAGAGATTCCGGTGGGGACACTGAAGCTTTCTTT. It is translated as CSARDSGGDTEAFF.

This clonotype was recorded many times. For the CDR3, the DNA is TGTGCCAGCAGCTTGGAGAGCACCAACCTAGGGGTGGAGACCCAGTACTTC. Translating it yields CASSLESTNLGVETQYF. The chain combines TRBV5-5 with TRBJ2-5; possibly TRBD1 for D (5 bases). This CDR3 is built from 17 residues. The germline V and J ends were trimmed by 0 bases and 5 bases, with 20 bases remaining between them. CDR1 SGHKS and CDR2 YYEKEE come from the germline V gene (reference sequence).

This clonotype was counted many times. The chain links TRBV7-9 to TRBJ2-3; D is possibly TRBD2 (5 bases). The ends were cut back, 5 bases at V and 3 bases at J, with 21 bases in the middle. The CDR3 length is 17 residues. Germline assignment: CDR1 SEHNR and CDR2 FQNEAQ (reference sequence). CDR3 nucleotide sequence: TGTGCCAGCAGCCCCCCAATAGGAGGTTTTAAGACAGATACGCAGTATTTT. Its translation is CASSPPIGGFKTDTQYF.

This clonotype came up many times. The chain combines TRBV28 with TRBJ2-7, with 7 bases identical to TRBD2. V was pared by 7 bases and J by 6 bases, with 12 bases of the junction left unmatched. The CDR3 consists of 14 residues. Per the germline V gene, CDR1 is MDHEN and CDR2 is SYDVKM. The CDR3, as DNA: TGTGCCAGCACTTTTGGAGGGGCGGGAGCCGAGCAGTACTTC. Translated: CASTFGGAGAEQYF. The full variable domain, rest sourced from reference TRBV28 and TRBJ2-7, is DVKVTQSSRYLVKRTGEKVFLECVQDMDHENMFWYRQDPGLGLRLIYFSYDVKMKEKGDIPEGYSVSREKKERFSLILESASTNQTSMYLCASTFGGAGAEQYFGPGTRLTVT.

The rearrangement links TRBV12-3 or TRBV12-4 to TRBJ2-4; weak D call: TRBD2 (6 bases). V was trimmed by 6 bases and J by 0 bases, leaving 15 bases between them. CDR3 size: 16 residues. The CDR3 nucleotides are TGTGCCAGCAGCACCATTGGGGGACTAGCCAAAAACATTCAGTACTTC. Its protein is CASSTIGGLAKNIQYF.

This clonotype has ten or more counts. The J gene is TRBJ2-1, the V gene TRBV11-2, with 7 bases matching TRBD2. V lost 5 bases to trimming and J lost 0 bases; unmatched junction nucleotides: 7. Germline CDR1 and CDR2: SGHAT and FQNNGV. CDR3 length equals 16 residues. The CDR3 coding sequence is TGTGCCAGCAGCCCGACTAGCACGAGCTCCTACAATGAGCAGTTCTTC. It encodes CASSPTSTSSYNEQFF. Filled out from reference TRBV11-2 and TRBJ2-1, the complete variable domain reads EAGVAQSPRYKIIEKRQSVAFWCNPISGHATLYWYQQILGQGPKLLIQFQNNGVVDDSQLPKDRFSAERLKGVDSTLKIQPAKLEDSAVYLCASSPTSTSSYNEQFFGPGTRLTVL.